The text below deals with one T cell receptor (beta chain). Here immunoSEQ multiplex PCR was the method, and the copy in TCRdb shows in-frame clones only, minus some. The sample contains approximately 760,000 clones, 80% to 90% of which appear only once. This entry comes from a study of shared T cell receptors in the human thymus. The sample was also linked to a second study, of human thymus T cells. This second report adds: Healthy Finnish infants undergoing corrective surgery for congenital heart defects were the donors. Both thymic and peripheral blood repertoires showed apparently biased V and J usage.

The TCR comes from a girl younger than two with a congenital heart defect. The sequencing input was thymocytes.

CDR3 protein: CASSRRQGPRLYGYTF. DNA for the CDR3: TGCGCCAGCAGCCGACGACAGGGGCCCCGTCTCTATGGCTACACCTTC. This rearrangement joins TRBV4-1 to TRBJ1-2; 8 positions match TRBD1. The CDR3 extends over 16 amino acids. CDR1 MGHRA and CDR2 YSYEKL come from the germline V gene. V gave up 4 bases and J gave up 4 bases; unmatched junction bases: 11.